Listed below are T cell receptor beta chains from one sample, sequenced in a study of radiation and T cells in renal cell carcinoma. TCRdb's copy holds only in-frame clones and misses some; the assay was immunoSEQ multiplex PCR. The sample holds about 91,000 clones, roughly four fifths seen once. Material: blood, obtained from a patient whose treatment included radiotherapy and nephrectomy. The source of these receptors is a man in his sixties with renal cell carcinoma. Both conserved end residues are part of each CDR3. The D gene is left open where the match is weak. Clone size is shown for a subset of rows, as once, few, many or a class of expanded clone.

D: .; V: TRBV19; J: TRBJ2-4; size: once; DNA: TGTGCCAGTAGTACTAGCTTTATAGCCAAAAACATTCAGTACTTC; CDR3: CASSTSFIAKNIQYF
D: .; V: TRBV4-1; J: TRBJ2-6; size: .; DNA: TGCGCCAGCAGCCAAACCGGGGCGAGAATGGGGAGCGCGTCTGGGGCCAACGTCCTGACTTTC; CDR3: CASSQTGARMGSASGANVLTF
D: .; V: TRBV5-3; J: TRBJ1-2; size: .; DNA: TGTGCCAGAAGCTTAGAAATCTATGGCTACACCTTC; CDR3: CARSLEIYGYTF
D: TRBD1; V: TRBV6-5; J: TRBJ2-2; size: .; DNA: TGTGCCAGCAGCGGGACAGCTAACACCGGGGAGCTGTTTTTT; CDR3: CASSGTANTGELFF
D: TRBD2; V: TRBV30; J: TRBJ2-1; size: .; DNA: TGTGCCTGGAGTGACGGCGGGAGCAGTTGGGAGCAGTTCTTC; CDR3: CAWSDGGSSWEQFF
D: .; V: TRBV14; J: TRBJ1-6; size: once; DNA: TGTGCCAGCAGCCAGGGGTATAATTCACCCCTCCACTTT; CDR3: CASSQGYNSPLHF
D: TRBD2; V: TRBV4-3; J: TRBJ2-7; size: once; DNA: TGCGCCAGCAGCCAAGGGATTAACAACAAGCGGGAGTACGAGCAGTACTTC; CDR3: CASSQGINNKREYEQYF
D: .; V: TRBV5-5; J: TRBJ1-5; size: .; DNA: TGTGCCAGCAGCTTGATTGACGGGTTCAATCAGCCCCAGCATTTT; CDR3: CASSLIDGFNQPQHF
D: TRBD2; V: TRBV5-6; J: TRBJ2-2; size: few; DNA: TGTGCCTGCTCGGTAGGCGGGAGCCCCGGGGAGCTGTTTTTT; CDR3: CACSVGGSPGELFF
D: .; V: TRBV29-1; J: TRBJ2-7; size: .; DNA: TGCAGCGCCGCCTTATTAGACGAGCAGTACTTC; CDR3: CSAALLDEQYF
D: .; V: TRBV7-2; J: TRBJ2-1; size: .; DNA: TGTGCCAGCAGCTTGAATGGTGGGACCTACAATGAGCAGTTCTTC; CDR3: CASSLNGGTYNEQFF
D: .; V: TRBV7-2; J: TRBJ2-7; size: .; DNA: TGTGCCAGCAGCTCTTTGTTGGGGGAGACCGCCTACGAGCAGTACTTC; CDR3: CASSSLLGETAYEQYF
D: .; V: TRBV11-1; J: TRBJ2-1; size: .; DNA: TGTGCCAGCAGCAGGAGGGTAGACAATGAGCAGTTCTTC; CDR3: CASSRRVDNEQFF
D: TRBD1; V: TRBV11-2; J: TRBJ2-3; size: .; DNA: TGTGCCAGCAGCTTAGGGTTCCCGGGACAGGGAAGCTCTACGCAGTATTTT; CDR3: CASSLGFPGQGSSTQYF
D: .; V: TRBV7-2; J: TRBJ2-7; size: .; DNA: TGTGCCAGCAGCCCGGCCGCCTACGAGCAGTACTTC; CDR3: CASSPAAYEQYF
D: TRBD1; V: TRBV28; J: TRBJ1-3; size: .; DNA: TGTGCCAGCATCCAGGGGGTCAATGGAAACACCATATATTTT; CDR3: CASIQGVNGNTIYF
D: .; V: TRBV15; J: TRBJ1-5; size: many; DNA: TGTGCCACCAGCAGAGACACTAGACCGACCAATCAGCCCCAGCATTTT; CDR3: CATSRDTRPTNQPQHF
D: .; V: TRBV27; J: TRBJ2-7; size: .; DNA: TGTGCCAGCAGAAGAGAGGCGGGTCGGCCCTACGAGCAGTACTTC; CDR3: CASRREAGRPYEQYF
D: .; V: TRBV15; J: TRBJ1-2; size: .; DNA: TGTGCCACCAGCAGAGATCAGAGGGTAGACTATGGCTACACCTTC; CDR3: CATSRDQRVDYGYTF
D: TRBD1; V: TRBV25-1; J: TRBJ2-2; size: .; DNA: TGTGCCAGCAGTGATTTGGGACAGTCATTCGCGAACACCGGGGAGCTGTTTTTT; CDR3: CASSDLGQSFANTGELFF
D: TRBD1; V: TRBV28; J: TRBJ1-2; size: .; DNA: TGTGCCAGCCTGGGGATCTACAGGGGGACCTATGGCTACACCTTC; CDR3: CASLGIYRGTYGYTF
D: .; V: TRBV28; J: TRBJ1-5; size: .; DNA: TGTGCCAGCCACGGAGGGGAAATCGGCAATCAGCCCCAGCATTTT; CDR3: CASHGGEIGNQPQHF
D: TRBD1; V: TRBV2; J: TRBJ1-4; size: .; DNA: TGTGCCAGCAGCCAGGACAGGGGGAGTGAAAAACTGTTTTTT; CDR3: CASSQDRGSEKLFF
D: .; V: TRBV15; J: TRBJ2-7; size: few; DNA: TGTGCCACCAGCAGAGAGGGACTGTCCTACGAGCAGTACTTC; CDR3: CATSREGLSYEQYF
D: .; V: TRBV28; J: TRBJ2-3; size: .; DNA: TGTGCCAGCAACAGCCAGCGGAGCACAGATACGCAGTATTTT; CDR3: CASNSQRSTDTQYF
D: TRBD2; V: TRBV9; J: TRBJ2-1; size: .; DNA: TGTGCCAGCAGCGGACTAGCGTCGAGCTCCTACAATGAGCAGTTCTTC; CDR3: CASSGLASSSYNEQFF